Each of the 6 T cell receptor beta chains below was sequenced from the same sample in a study of beta chain features in type 1 diabetes (dated by TCRdb to 2017 to 2018). Library prep was done by the immunoSEQ multiplex PCR assay. The entire isolated RNA was reverse transcribed using the High Capacity cDNA Reverse Transcription Kit, and thus expressed TCRB transcripts were sequenced. TCRdb took over this immuneACCESS table, retaining in-frame rearrangements with V and J assigned. Such tables are incomplete; in checked studies, under half of the missing clones stem from an unresolved V gene, and the remainder is unexplained. A total of 850,000 to 900,000 clones appear in this sample, about 17% of them only once. 0.02% to 0.025% of the sample is in the top ten clones. Sequences were obtained from naive CD4+ T cells from blood. In the paper's terms, the cell subset or site label means: true naive CD4+ T cells. All receptors derive from a woman in her late teens or twenties in good health.

This clone was picked up a small number of times. Germline and junction disagree at one end, which may indicate a read error. The chain recombines TRBV11-2 with TRBJ2-1; D not certain. CDR1 is SGHAT, CDR2 FQNNGV, per germline. The CDR3 covers 12 residues. The CDR3 reads CASSLDRISTVF. The DNA for the CDR3 is TGTGCCAGCAGCTTAGATCGAATCTCCACGGTCTTC.

The chain carries TRBV4-3 and TRBJ2-3; perhaps TRBD2 as D (5 bases). CDR3 length: 14 amino acids. The ends were cut back, 0 bases at V and 4 bases at J, with 8 bases in the middle. Germline CDR1 and CDR2: LGHNA and YSLEER. Written as DNA, the CDR3 is TGCGCCAGCAGCCAAGAGAGGGAGTCAGATACGCAGTATTTT. Encoded protein: CASSQERESDTQYF.

The chain combines TRBV18 with TRBJ2-3, with D perhaps matching TRBD2 (5 bases). The length of the CDR3 is 17 residues. The germline gives CDR1 KGHSH, CDR2 LQKENI. V was pared by 3 bases and J by 1 base, with 17 bases between. The CDR3 protein is CASSPLPRVLGTDTQYF. The CDR3 DNA follows: TGTGCCAGCTCACCCCTGCCGCGGGTGCTCGGCACAGATACGCAGTATTTT.

Only a few counts were recorded for this clone. The CDR3 sequence: CASSLEVAGTQYF. As DNA, the CDR3 is TGTGCCAGCAGCTTAGAGGTAGCTGGTACGCAGTATTTT. V and J are TRBV11-2 and TRBJ2-3; D ambiguous. V lost 0 bases and J 8 bases, leaving 9 bases between the germline ends. This CDR3 has 13 residues. From germline, CDR1 is SGHAT and CDR2 FQNNGV.

The rearrangement links TRBV2 to TRBJ2-3; 8 positions match TRBD2. The CDR3 covers 13 residues. Trimming cost V 6 bases and J 2 bases; bases outside gene matches: 1. Germline CDR1 SNHLY, CDR2 FYNNEI. CDR3 DNA sequence: TGTGCCAGCAGAGGACTAGCCACAGATACGCAGTATTTT. It encodes CASRGLATDTQYF. The full variable domain, rest sourced from reference TRBV2 and TRBJ2-3, is EPEVTQTPSHQVTQMGQEVILRCVPISNHLYFYWYRQILGQKVEFLVSFYNNEISEKSEIFDDQFSVERPDGSNFTLKIRSTKLEDSAMYFCASRGLATDTQYFGPGTRLTVL.

This clone was seen more than once but under ten times. The chain is built from TRBV25-1 and TRBJ2-5; possibly TRBD2 for D (5 bases). CDR1 and CDR2 from the germline V gene are MGHDK and SYGVNS. The CDR3 consists of 13 residues. V lost 3 bases and J lost 3, with 8 bases in between. CDR3 in DNA: TGTGCCAGCAGTGATCACGGGAAAGAGACCCAGTACTTC. As protein: CASSDHGKETQYF. Combining the CDR3 with reference TRBV25-1 and TRBJ2-5 gives the whole variable domain EADIYQTPRYLVIGTGKKITLECSQTMGHDKMYWYQQDPGMELHLIHYSYGVNSTEKGDLSSESTVSRIRTEHFPLTLESARPSHTSQYLCASSDHGKETQYFGPGTRLLVL.